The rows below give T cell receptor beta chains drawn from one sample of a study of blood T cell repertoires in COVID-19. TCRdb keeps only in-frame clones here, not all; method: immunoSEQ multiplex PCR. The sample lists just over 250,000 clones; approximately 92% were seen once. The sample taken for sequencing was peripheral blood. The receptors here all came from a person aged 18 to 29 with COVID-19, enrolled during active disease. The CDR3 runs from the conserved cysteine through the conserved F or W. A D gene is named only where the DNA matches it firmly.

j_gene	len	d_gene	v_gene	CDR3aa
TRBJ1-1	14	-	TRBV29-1	CSVSGAGVNTEAFF
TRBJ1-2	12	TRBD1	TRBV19	CATTQGAYGYTF
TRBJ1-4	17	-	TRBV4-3	CASSQVRQGLTNEKLFF
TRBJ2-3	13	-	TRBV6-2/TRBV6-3	CASSYLRVDTQYF
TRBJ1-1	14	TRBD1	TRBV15	CATRSSGGLTEAFF
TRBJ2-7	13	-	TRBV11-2	CASSLVPGYEQYF
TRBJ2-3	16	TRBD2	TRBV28	CASRGGLAGVSRSQYF
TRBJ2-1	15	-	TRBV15	CATSTSASSYNEQFF
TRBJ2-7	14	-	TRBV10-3	CAISGSGSTYEQYF
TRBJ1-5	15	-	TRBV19	CASLGQSLSNQPQHF
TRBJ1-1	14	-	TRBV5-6	CASSLSLAGTEAFF
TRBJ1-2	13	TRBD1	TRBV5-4	CASQGQGDYGYTF
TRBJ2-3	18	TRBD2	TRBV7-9	CASSPPVGLAGFTDTQYF
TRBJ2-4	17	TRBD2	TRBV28	CASSPAREGLAKNIQYF
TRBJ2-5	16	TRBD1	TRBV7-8	CASSLRQGWTKETQYF
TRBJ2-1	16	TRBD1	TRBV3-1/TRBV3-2	CASSLWRTGADNEQFF
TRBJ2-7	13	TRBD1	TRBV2	CASSLDRGYEQYF
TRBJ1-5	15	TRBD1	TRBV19	CASSMGTGANQPQHF
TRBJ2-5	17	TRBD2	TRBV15	CATSRGQGAGVQETQYF
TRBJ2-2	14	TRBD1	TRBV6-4	CASRQQGDTGELFF
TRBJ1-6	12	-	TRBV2	CASSDWASPLHF
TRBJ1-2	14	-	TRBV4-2	CASSQDQGPYGYTF
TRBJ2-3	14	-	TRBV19	CASTLGAGTDTQYF
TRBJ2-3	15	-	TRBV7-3	CASSLTVGGSDTQYF
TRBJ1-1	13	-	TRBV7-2	CASSLWSGGAAFF
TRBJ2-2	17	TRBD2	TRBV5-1	CASSTRTSGTNTGELFF
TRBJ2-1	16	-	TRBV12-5	CASGIGETSWHNEQFF
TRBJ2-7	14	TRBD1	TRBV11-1	CASSIATGYYEQYF
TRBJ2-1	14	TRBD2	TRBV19	CASKALYSGTTQFF
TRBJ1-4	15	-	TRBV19	CASSMAGVVSEKLFF
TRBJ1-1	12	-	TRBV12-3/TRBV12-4	CASSFVRAEAFF
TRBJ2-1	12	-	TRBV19	CASSIDTNEQFF
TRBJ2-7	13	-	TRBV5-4	CASSFPGAYEQYF
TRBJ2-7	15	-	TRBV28	CASSFPGHRTYEQYF
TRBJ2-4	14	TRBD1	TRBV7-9	CASSPTGERNIQYF
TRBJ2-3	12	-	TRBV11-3	CASTSGTDTQYF
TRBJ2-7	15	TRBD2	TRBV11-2	CASSGSGRATYEQYF
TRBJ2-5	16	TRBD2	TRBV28	CASSWTSGTGGETQYF
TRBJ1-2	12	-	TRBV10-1	CASSDGGGGYTF
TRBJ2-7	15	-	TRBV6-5	CASTGRQGNLYEQYF
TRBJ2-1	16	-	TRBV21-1	CASSRGTSGSKDEQFF
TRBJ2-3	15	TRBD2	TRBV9	CASSETSGTTDTQYF
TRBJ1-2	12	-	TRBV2	CASSGTLYGYTF
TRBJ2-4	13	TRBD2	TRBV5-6	CASSPRLAGSQYF
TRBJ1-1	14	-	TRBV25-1	CASSEHTMNTEAFF
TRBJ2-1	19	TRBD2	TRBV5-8	CASSLVVLPGLAVNNEQFF
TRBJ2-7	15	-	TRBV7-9	CASSSTERATYEQYF
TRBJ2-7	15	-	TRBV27	CASSAKGVSSYEQYF
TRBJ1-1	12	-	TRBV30	CACQIQSAEAFF